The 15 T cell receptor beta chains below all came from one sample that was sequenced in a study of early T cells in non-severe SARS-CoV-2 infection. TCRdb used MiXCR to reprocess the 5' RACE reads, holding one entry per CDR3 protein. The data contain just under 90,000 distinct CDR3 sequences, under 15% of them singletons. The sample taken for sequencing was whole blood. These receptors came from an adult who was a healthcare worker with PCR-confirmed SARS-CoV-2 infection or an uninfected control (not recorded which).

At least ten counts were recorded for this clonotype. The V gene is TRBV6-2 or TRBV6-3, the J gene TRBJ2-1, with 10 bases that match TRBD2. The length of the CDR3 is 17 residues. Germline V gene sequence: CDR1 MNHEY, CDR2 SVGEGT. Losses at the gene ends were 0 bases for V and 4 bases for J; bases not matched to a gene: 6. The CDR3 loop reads CASSYSPTSGLYNEQFF. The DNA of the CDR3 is TGTGCCAGCAGTTACTCCCCGACTAGCGGGCTATACAATGAGCAGTTCTTC.

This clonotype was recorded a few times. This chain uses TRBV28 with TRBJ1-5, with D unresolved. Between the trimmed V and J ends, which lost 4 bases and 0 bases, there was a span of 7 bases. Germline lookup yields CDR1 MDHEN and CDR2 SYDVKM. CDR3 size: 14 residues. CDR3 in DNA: TGTGCCAGCAGTTCATTAAATAGCAATCAGCCCCAGCATTTT. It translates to CASSSLNSNQPQHF.

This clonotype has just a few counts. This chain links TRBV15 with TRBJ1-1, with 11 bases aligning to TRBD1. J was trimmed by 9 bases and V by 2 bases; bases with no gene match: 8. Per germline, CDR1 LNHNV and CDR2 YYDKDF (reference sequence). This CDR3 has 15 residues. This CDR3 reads CATSRRGQGAIQAFF. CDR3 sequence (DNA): TGTGCCACCAGCAGACGTGGACAGGGGGCGATCCAAGCTTTCTTT.

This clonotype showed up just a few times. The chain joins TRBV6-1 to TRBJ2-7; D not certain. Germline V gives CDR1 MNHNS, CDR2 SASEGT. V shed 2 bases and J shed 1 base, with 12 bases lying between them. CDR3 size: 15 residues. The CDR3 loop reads CASSEWTGPSYEQYF. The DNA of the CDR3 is TGTGCCAGCAGTGAATGGACCGGGCCATCCTACGAGCAGTACTTC.

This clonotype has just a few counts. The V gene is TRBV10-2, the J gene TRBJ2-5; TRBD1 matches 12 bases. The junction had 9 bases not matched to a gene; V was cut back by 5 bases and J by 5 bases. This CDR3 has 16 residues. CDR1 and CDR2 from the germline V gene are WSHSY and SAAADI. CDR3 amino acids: CASSSRDRGRGETQYF. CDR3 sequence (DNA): TGCGCCAGCAGTAGCCGGGACAGGGGGCGCGGGGAGACCCAGTACTTC.

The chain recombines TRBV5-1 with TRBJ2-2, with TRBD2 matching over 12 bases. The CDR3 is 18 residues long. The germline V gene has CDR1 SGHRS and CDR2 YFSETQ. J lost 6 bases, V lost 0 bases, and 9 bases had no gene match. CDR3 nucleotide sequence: TGCGCCAGCAGCTTGGCACTAGCGGGAGGCGCCATCCCCGGGGAGCTGTTTTTT. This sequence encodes CASSLALAGGAIPGELFF.

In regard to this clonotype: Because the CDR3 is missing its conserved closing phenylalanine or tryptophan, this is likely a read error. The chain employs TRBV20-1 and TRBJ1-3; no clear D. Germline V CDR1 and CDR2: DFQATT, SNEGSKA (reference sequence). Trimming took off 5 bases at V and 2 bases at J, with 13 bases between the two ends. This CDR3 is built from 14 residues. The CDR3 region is CSAPLDTAGNTIYL. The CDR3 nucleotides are TGCAGTGCTCCCCTTGACACGGCTGGAAACACCATATATTTA.

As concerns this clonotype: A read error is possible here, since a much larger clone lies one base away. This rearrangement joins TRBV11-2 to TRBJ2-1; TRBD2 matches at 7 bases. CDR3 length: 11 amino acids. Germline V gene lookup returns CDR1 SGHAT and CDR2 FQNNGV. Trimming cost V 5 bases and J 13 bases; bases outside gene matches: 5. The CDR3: CASSQGLDQFF. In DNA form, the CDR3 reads TGTGCCAGCAGCCAAGGACTAGACCAGTTCTTC.

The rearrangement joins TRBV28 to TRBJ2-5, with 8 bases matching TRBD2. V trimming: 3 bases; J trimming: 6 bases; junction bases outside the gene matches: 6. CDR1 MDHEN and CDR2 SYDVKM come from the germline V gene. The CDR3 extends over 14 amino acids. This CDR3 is CASSLSGSRQTQYF. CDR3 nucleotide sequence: TGTGCCAGCAGTTTGAGCGGGAGTCGGCAGACCCAGTACTTC.

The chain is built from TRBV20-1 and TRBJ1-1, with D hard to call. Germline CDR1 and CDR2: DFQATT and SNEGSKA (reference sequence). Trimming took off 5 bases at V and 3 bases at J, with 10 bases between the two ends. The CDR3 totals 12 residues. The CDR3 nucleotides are TGCAGTGCTGACGGAGGTTACACTGAAGCTTTCTTT. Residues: CSADGGYTEAFF.

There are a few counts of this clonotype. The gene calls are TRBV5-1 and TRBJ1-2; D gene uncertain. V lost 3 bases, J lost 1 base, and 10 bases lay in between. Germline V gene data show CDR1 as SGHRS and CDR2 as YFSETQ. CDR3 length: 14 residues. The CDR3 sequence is CASSSTADNYGYTF. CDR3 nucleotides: TGCGCCAGCAGCTCTACAGCCGATAACTATGGCTACACCTTC.

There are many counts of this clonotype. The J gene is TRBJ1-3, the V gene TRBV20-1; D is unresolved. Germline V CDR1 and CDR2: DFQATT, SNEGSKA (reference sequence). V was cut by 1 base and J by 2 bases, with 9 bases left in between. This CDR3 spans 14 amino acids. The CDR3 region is CSARGGGPGNTIYF. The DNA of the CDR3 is TGCAGTGCTAGAGGGGGTGGGCCTGGAAACACCATATATTTT.

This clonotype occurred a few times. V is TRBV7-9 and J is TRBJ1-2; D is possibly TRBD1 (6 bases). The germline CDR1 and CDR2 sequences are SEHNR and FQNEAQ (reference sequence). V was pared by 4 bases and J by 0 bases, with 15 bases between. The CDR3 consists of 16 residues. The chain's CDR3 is CASSSLQGWANYGYTF. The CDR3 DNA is TGTGCCAGCAGCTCCCTCCAGGGGTGGGCTAACTATGGCTACACCTTC.

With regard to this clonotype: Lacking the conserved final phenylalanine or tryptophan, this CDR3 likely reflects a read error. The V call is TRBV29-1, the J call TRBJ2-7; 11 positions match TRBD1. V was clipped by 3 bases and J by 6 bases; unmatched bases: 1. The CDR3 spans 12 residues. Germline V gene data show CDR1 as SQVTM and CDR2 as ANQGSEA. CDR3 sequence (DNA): TGCAGCGTTGAGGACAGGGGGCGCGAGCAGTACTCC. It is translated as CSVEDRGREQYS.

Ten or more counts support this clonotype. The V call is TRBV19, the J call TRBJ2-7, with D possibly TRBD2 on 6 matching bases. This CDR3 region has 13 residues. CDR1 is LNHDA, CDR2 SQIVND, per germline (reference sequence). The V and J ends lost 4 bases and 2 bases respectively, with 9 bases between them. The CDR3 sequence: CASSSGITYEQYF. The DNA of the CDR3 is TGTGCCAGTAGTAGCGGGATCACCTACGAGCAGTACTTC.